This entry lists 10 T cell receptor beta chains sequenced from one sample in a study of blood T cells in healthy people across ages. Together with a sample-barcoded 5' primer, a J-beta primer mix was included in a second PCR lasting roughly 6 to 12 cycles. MiXCR, applied by TCRdb to the 5' RACE reads, yields one record per CDR3 protein. The sample records 1,300,000 or so distinct CDR3 sequences, around 59% being singletons. Specimen: blood. The receptors here all came from a man between 18 and 35 years old in good health.

The chain uses TRBV27 and TRBJ2-7; 9 bases match TRBD2. This CDR3 is 15 amino acids long. V dropped 5 bases and J dropped 0; count of bases not matched to a gene: 5. Germline loops: CDR1 MNHEY, CDR2 SMNVEV (reference sequence). The CDR3 DNA is TGTGCCAGCAGTATTAAAGCGGGAGGCTCCTACGAGCAGTACTTC. This gives the protein CASSIKAGGSYEQYF.

The V call is TRBV7-2, the J call TRBJ2-7; D not certain. The length of the CDR3 is 14 residues. Germline V lookup: CDR1 SGHTA, CDR2 FQGNSA. Trimming left V 1 base short and J 3 bases short, with 10 bases between. The CDR3 nucleotides are TGTGCCAGCAGCTTAGATCACAGCCGCTACGAGCAGTACTTC. Its translation is CASSLDHSRYEQYF.

About this clonotype: One junction end does not reproduce the germline sequence, and a read error may be involved. The chain joins TRBV4-1 to TRBJ2-3; tentative D call: TRBD1 (6 bases). Germline loops: CDR1 MGHRA, CDR2 YSYEKL. The CDR3 runs to 15 residues. CDR3: CASSQGGQSGDMQYF. The CDR3 DNA reads TGCGCCAGCAGCCAAGGCGGACAGTCAGGCGATATGCAGTATTTT.

The J gene is TRBJ2-1, the V gene TRBV20-1; D call uncertain. V was cut by 3 bases and J by 5 bases, with 11 bases left in between. The CDR3 runs 13 residues. Germline V gene data show CDR1 as DFQATT and CDR2 as SNEGSKA (reference sequence). This CDR3 reads CSAREVDNNEQFF. The CDR3 DNA reads as TGCAGTGCTAGGGAAGTAGATAACAATGAGCAGTTCTTC.

The CDR3 sequence: CARPLTRGDSGANVLTF. Written as DNA, the CDR3 is TGTGCCAGGCCCCTTACACGGGGGGACTCTGGGGCCAACGTCCTGACTTTC. This chain uses TRBV7-9 with TRBJ2-6, with TRBD2 identical over 7 bases. Per germline, CDR1 SEHNR and CDR2 FQNEAQ (reference sequence). CDR3 size: 17 residues. With 9 bases clipped from V and 0 bases from J, the junction kept 11 bases outside the gene matches.

For this clonotype: The junction differs from germline at one of its ends, possibly a read error. V is TRBV12-3 or TRBV12-4 and J is TRBJ1-4; 9 nucleotides align to TRBD1. The CDR3 runs 13 residues. The CDR3 bases are TGTACCAGCAGTTCCTACAGGGGGCGTTCACTGTTTTTT. It yields the protein CTSSSYRGRSLFF.

In its sample, this clonotype was seen a few times. This chain connects TRBV4-1 to TRBJ2-3; TRBD1 aligns across 9 bases. The CDR3 sequence is 15 residues long. Germline trimming cut 1 base from V and 6 bases from J; bases unmatched to any gene: 5. Germline V gives CDR1 MGHRA, CDR2 YSYEKL. The CDR3 reads CASSQVDRGKDTQYF. Written as DNA, the CDR3 is TGCGCCAGCAGCCAAGTGGACAGGGGAAAGGATACGCAGTATTTT.

In the case of this clonotype: At one end the junction does not follow the germline gene, possibly because of a read error. This CDR3 reads CASSPLPGQGNENLFF. In nucleotides, the CDR3 is TGCGCCAGCAGCCCGCTGCCGGGACAGGGTAATGAAAACCTGTTTTTT. The rearrangement joins TRBV5-1 to TRBJ1-4; 9 positions match TRBD1. The length of the CDR3 is 16 residues. Germline lookup yields CDR1 SGHRS and CDR2 YFSETQ.

V gene TRBV5-1 combines with J gene TRBJ2-3, with 9 bases that match TRBD2. The CDR3 consists of 20 residues. The trim removed 4 bases at V and 0 bases at J, leaving 18 bases unmatched. Germline V gene data show CDR1 as SGHRS and CDR2 as YFSETQ. For the CDR3, the DNA is TGCGCCAGCAGCCCGACAAGACTAGCGGACCATTCCTCTAGCACAGATACGCAGTATTTT. This translates into CASSPTRLADHSSSTDTQYF.

The chain joins TRBV7-9 to TRBJ2-7; tentative D call: TRBD2 (6 bases). Germline CDR1 is SEHNR and CDR2 is FQNEAQ (reference sequence). V was cut by 3 bases and J by 0 bases, with 18 bases left in between. The CDR3 has 17 residues. The CDR3 loop reads CASSLNSVRGSSYEQYF. The CDR3 DNA reads TGTGCCAGCAGCTTGAACTCGGTACGGGGGAGCTCCTACGAGCAGTACTTC. The full variable domain, rest sourced from reference TRBV7-9 and TRBJ2-7, is DTGVSQNPRHKITKRGQNVTFRCDPISEHNRLYWYRQTLGQGPEFLTYFQNEAQLEKSRLLSDRFSAERPKGSFSTLEIQRTEQGDSAMYLCASSLNSVRGSSYEQYFGPGTRLTVT.